This note documents a single T cell receptor beta chain sequence. It lacks a known antigen. Mismatch with germline at one junction end may stem from a read error. The record originates from a study of technical replicates of blood from a few donors (dated by TCRdb to 2015 to 2018). Library method: the immunoSEQ multiplex PCR assay. Drawn from immuneACCESS, this table holds only the in-frame rearrangements with V and J called that TCRdb kept. Clones are partly lost; checked studies trace under half to an unresolved V gene and leave the rest unexplained. In this sample the table shows about 82,000 clones, nearly 96% of which occur a single time. The ten largest clonotypes hold 0.37% of the sample. The sequenced material came from T cells isolated from PBMCs. This TCR was recovered from a human donor in good health.

The CDR3 protein: CANSLGGNINYGYTF. The DNA sequence reads TGTGCCAACAGCTTGGGAGGCAACATAAACTATGGCTACACCTTC. The chain employs TRBV5-4 and TRBJ1-2; no D segment can be confidently identified. The CDR3 contains 15 residues, cysteine and phenylalanine counted. The kept DNA is CDR3 alone, 45 bases in frame from the first base. Looking up the germline V gene (reference sequence) yields CDR1 SGHNT and CDR2 YYREEE. Reference TRBV5-4 and TRBJ1-2 proteins supply the regions before and after the CDR3; the full variable domain is: ETGVTQSPTHLIKTRGQQVTLRCSSQSGHNTVSWYQQALGQGPQFIFQYYREEENGRGNFPPRFSGLQFPNYSSELNVNALELDDSALYLCANSLGGNINYGYTFGSGTRLTVV.